In this sample, the clone carrying this TCR beta chain turned up a few times. Antigen unknown. Using unique molecular identifiers, the investigators prepared the TCRbeta library. One entry per CDR3 protein, called by TCRdb with MiXCR from the PCR reads. The sample contains under 750,000 distinct CDR3 sequences, under 25% of which appear only once. These data belong to a study of T-cell reconstitution after alpha-beta-depleted transplantation in children. Overall study findings and caveats: Several hundred expanded graft clones reportedly were the source of alpha-beta T cells about two months after transplant. One year post-transplant, T-cell counts and diversity were largely derived from T cells produced anew.

The receptor was isolated from a boy less than two years old who had a stem cell transplant for acute myeloid leukemia, so the T cells may come from the graft donor. Material: PBMCs, mostly from graft donor cells, obtained 360 days after TCRalphabeta/CD19-depleted stem cell transplant.

The CDR3 sequence: CASSQDSGTGPFNYGYTF. The CDR3 DNA reads as TGCGCCAGCAGCCAGGACTCCGGGACAGGCCCATTTAACTATGGCTACACCTTC. The chain carries TRBV4-1 and TRBJ1-2; TRBD1 matches at 8 bases. The CDR3 is 18 amino acids. Germline trimming cut 3 bases from V and 1 base from J; bases unmatched to any gene: 13. Per the germline V gene, CDR1 is MGHRA and CDR2 is YSYEKL.